These T cell receptor beta chains were read from a single sample in a study of T cells after yellow fever vaccination. One entry per CDR3 protein results from TCRdb running MiXCR on the 5' RACE reads. Here the sample spans 300,000 or so distinct CDR3 sequences, over 10% being singletons. The sequenced sample was CD4+ T cells sorted from PBMCs, obtained 45 days after the yellow fever booster vaccination. The receptors were gathered from a young man who received the YFV17D yellow fever vaccine. The CDR3 runs from the conserved cysteine through the conserved F or W. A D gene is named only where the DNA matches it firmly. Not all rows give a size; the values are once, few, many and, for expanded clones, a class.

abundance | j_gene | d_gene | v_gene | CDR3nt | CDR3aa
few | TRBJ2-4 | TRBD2 | TRBV12-3/TRBV12-4 | TGTGCCAGCGCTTATGCTCGTAGCGGGAGGGCCGGGGACATTCAGTACTTC | CASAYARSGRAGDIQYF
few | TRBJ2-3 | TRBD2 | TRBV5-1 | TGCGCCAGCAGGAACGACGGGGGGGGGGCCGGGGATACGCAGTATTTT | CASRNDGGGAGDTQYF
- | TRBJ2-7 | TRBD2 | TRBV6-5 | TGTGCCAGCAGTTACGGCGGGAGCGGATTTAGGTCCTACGAGCAGTACTTC | CASSYGGSGFRSYEQYF
- | TRBJ2-3 | - | TRBV6-2/TRBV6-3 | TGTGCCAGCAGTTACTTGAAACAGGGCACAGATACGCAGTATTTT | CASSYLKQGTDTQYF
few | TRBJ1-2 | - | TRBV6-5 | TGTGCCAGCAGTTCATCTGAGGGGCAGAGAGGTGCCTATGGCTACACCTTC | CASSSSEGQRGAYGYTF
few | TRBJ2-1 | - | TRBV5-6 | TGTGCCAGCAGCTATGACTTAGGGGAACGTTACAATGAGCAGTTCTTC | CASSYDLGERYNEQFF
- | TRBJ2-1 | TRBD2 | TRBV20-1 | TGCAGTGCTTTCCAGCGGGAGCCCAATGAGCAGTTCTTC | CSAFQREPNEQFF
- | TRBJ1-1 | - | TRBV12-3/TRBV12-4 | TGTGCCAGCAGCCCGGGGGGTAATGGGAACACTGAAGCTTTCTTT | CASSPGGNGNTEAFF
few | TRBJ2-5 | TRBD1 | TRBV4-3 | TGCGCCAGCAGCCAAGGGGACAGGGTGGCAACCCAGTACTTC | CASSQGDRVATQYF
few | TRBJ1-1 | - | TRBV5-6 | TGTGCCAGCAGCCCCCTTGAGCTGAGAGCTTTCTTT | CASSPLELRAFF
- | TRBJ2-5 | - | TRBV5-1 | TGCGCCAGCAGCGGGGGACATTTGGGGGAGACCCAGTACTTC | CASSGGHLGETQYF
- | TRBJ2-1 | TRBD1 | TRBV29-1 | TGCAGCGTGTGGGACAGGGGGGACAATGAGCAGTTCTTC | CSVWDRGDNEQFF
- | TRBJ2-5 | TRBD1 | TRBV20-1 | TGCAGTGCTAGAGACAGGGGGCGAGAAGAGACCCAGTACTTC | CSARDRGREETQYF
many | TRBJ2-1 | - | TRBV20-1 | TGCAGTGCTAGAGATCGGCCTAGCAGGTACAATGAGCAGTTCTTC | CSARDRPSRYNEQFF
- | TRBJ2-1 | TRBD2 | TRBV5-1 | TGCGCCAGCAGCTTATTTCTAGCGGGAACAAATGAGCAGTTCTTC | CASSLFLAGTNEQFF
- | TRBJ2-1 | - | TRBV20-1 | TGCAGTGTAGCCCTGAGCTCCTACAATGAGCAGTTCTTC | CSVALSSYNEQFF
few | TRBJ2-3 | - | TRBV6-1 | TGTGCCAGCAGTCCTCCGGGAATGTCTTTCGGAGATACGCAGTATTTT | CASSPPGMSFGDTQYF
- | TRBJ2-7 | TRBD2 | TRBV5-1 | TGCGCCAGCCACCCCCCAGCGGGAGAGAACTACGAGCAGTACTTC | CASHPPAGENYEQYF
many | TRBJ2-1 | - | TRBV5-1 | TGCGCCAGCAGCCTTCGGAGGGGCGGACACAATGAGCAGTTCTTC | CASSLRRGGHNEQFF
few | TRBJ2-5 | TRBD1 | TRBV24-1 | TGTGCCACCAGTGATCCACAGGGGGCCGGAGAGACCCAGTACTTC | CATSDPQGAGETQYF
- | TRBJ2-7 | TRBD2 | TRBV28 | TGTGCCAGCAGTTCTCCCTCCGGGACTACAAGGGAGCAGTACTTC | CASSSPSGTTREQYF
many | TRBJ2-4 | - | TRBV20-1 | TGCAGTGCCCATCAGGAGTATTTAGCCAAAAACATTCAGTACTTC | CSAHQEYLAKNIQYF
- | TRBJ2-5 | - | TRBV20-1 | TGCAGTGCTAGTAGTCCAACGGGTAGGGTAGAGACCCAGTACTTC | CSASSPTGRVETQYF
many | TRBJ2-3 | - | TRBV12-3/TRBV12-4 | TGTGCCAGCGAGATGGGGTTCGGAGATACGCAGTATTTT | CASEMGFGDTQYF
many | TRBJ2-5 | TRBD1 | TRBV11-3 | TGTGCCAGCAGCTATCGACAGGGTGTAGGGGAGACCCAGTACTTC | CASSYRQGVGETQYF
- | TRBJ2-3 | TRBD2 | TRBV4-2 | TGTGCCAGCAGCCAAGAAAGGGCTAGCGGGGCAGATACGCAGTATTTT | CASSQERASGADTQYF
few | TRBJ2-3 | TRBD2 | TRBV5-1 | TGCGCCAGCAGCTTGCACGCGGGAGTGGCAGATACGCAGTATTTT | CASSLHAGVADTQYF
many | TRBJ2-1 | - | TRBV20-1 | TGCAGTGCGACGCAGAGTGGCAGGAGGTACAATGAGCAGTTCTTC | CSATQSGRRYNEQFF
- | TRBJ2-3 | - | TRBV15 | TGTGCCACCAGCAGCCTGCGCCCGGGGATGGATACGCAGTATTTT | CATSSLRPGMDTQYF
many | TRBJ2-2 | - | TRBV7-6 | TGTGCCAGCAGCTCATTCCGGGACCTTAACACCGGGGAGCTGTTTTTT | CASSSFRDLNTGELFF
many | TRBJ1-1 | TRBD1 | TRBV28 | TGTGCCAGCAGTTTACATGCAGGGGGTCCTTCTGCTGAAGCTTTCTTT | CASSLHAGGPSAEAFF
- | TRBJ1-5 | - | TRBV20-1 | TGCAGTGCTAGAGACTCCGGGACACCACATCAGCCCCAGCATTTT | CSARDSGTPHQPQHF
- | TRBJ2-1 | - | TRBV11-2 | TGTGCCAGCAGCCCGAGCGATAGCGGTAGGAATGAGCAGTTCTTC | CASSPSDSGRNEQFF
few | TRBJ1-1 | - | TRBV6-5 | TGTGCCAGCAGTTACTCTGGGGGGCGGAAAGCTTTCTTT | CASSYSGGRKAFF
- | TRBJ2-7 | - | TRBV7-2 | TGTGCCAGCAGCTGGGACCGGAGGGGGTACGAGCAGTACTTC | CASSWDRRGYEQYF
- | TRBJ2-1 | TRBD2 | TRBV6-2/TRBV6-3 | TGTGCCAGCAGTTACCGGGTCGGGCGGGAGGGAACGCCAAATGAGCAGTTCTTC | CASSYRVGREGTPNEQFF
few | TRBJ1-1 | - | TRBV5-1 | TGCGCCAGCAGCCCGCAGCACGCCACTGAAGCTTTCTTT | CASSPQHATEAFF
few | TRBJ2-6 | - | TRBV15 | TGTGCCACCAGCAGAGATCCGGGTCCGGGGCGCCTCTCTGGGGCCAACGTCCTGACTTTC | CATSRDPGPGRLSGANVLTF
few | TRBJ2-7 | - | TRBV20-1 | TGCAGTGCTAGACGAGGGCCGGGACTCGCATCCTACGAGCAGTACTTC | CSARRGPGLASYEQYF
few | TRBJ2-1 | - | TRBV20-1 | TGCAGTGCCCCAAAGCCGGGCGCGGGCAATGAGCAGTTCTTC | CSAPKPGAGNEQFF
many | TRBJ2-3 | TRBD2 | TRBV7-6 | TGTGCCAGCAGCTTGGGACTAGCGGGAGCGGCAGATACGCAGTATTTT | CASSLGLAGAADTQYF
few | TRBJ2-7 | - | TRBV7-2 | TGTGCCAGCAGCGAGGGGGGGGGCATGGGCGAGCAGTACTTC | CASSEGGGMGEQYF
few | TRBJ1-3 | - | TRBV28 | TGTGCCAGCAGCCTCCTAGGGGCCTCTGGAAACACCATATATTTT | CASSLLGASGNTIYF
few | TRBJ2-1 | - | TRBV5-1 | TGCGCCAGCAGTCCTCCCGGGACCCCGAGCTTTGAGCAGTTCTTC | CASSPPGTPSFEQFF
- | TRBJ2-3 | - | TRBV2 | TGTGCCAGCAGTAGCTATGATACGCAGTATTTT | CASSSYDTQYF
- | TRBJ2-2 | - | TRBV7-3 | TGTGCCAGCAGCTTAACGGTCACCGGGGAGCTGTTTTTT | CASSLTVTGELFF
- | TRBJ2-1 | - | TRBV6-2/TRBV6-3 | TGTGCCAGCAGGGGTCCGGGGCAGGGGTGGTATGAGCAGTTCTTC | CASRGPGQGWYEQFF
- | TRBJ2-7 | - | TRBV4-3 | TGCGCCAGCAGCCAAGATTTCTTCCTCGAGCAGTACTTC | CASSQDFFLEQYF
- | TRBJ2-5 | - | TRBV29-1 | TGCAGCGCCCAGGGACACCGACAAGAGACCCAGTACTTC | CSAQGHRQETQYF